The source of this T cell receptor beta chain is a study of shared clonotypes between healthy human individuals. The protocol was immunoSEQ multiplex PCR, while the TCRdb copy is restricted to in-frame clones and leaves out a portion. The table has about 1.5 million clones, 95% to 99% seen once; the top ten hold about 0.42%. Overall study findings and caveats: The study sampled only blood, and tissue repertoires likely differ.

Trimming cost V 3 bases and J 3 bases; bases outside gene matches: 3. CDR1 and CDR2 (germline): MDHEN, SYDVKM. This CDR3 is built from 14 residues. For this clone: Its antigen remains unknown. Other DNA sequences in the sample encode the same CDR3.

The TCR comes from a young man in good health. Sequenced material: naive CD4+ T cells sorted from blood. This sample's subset: CD45RA+ positively selected. The rearrangement joins TRBV28 to TRBJ2-3; 7 bases line up with TRBD2. CDR3 coding DNA: TGTGCCAGCAGTTTCGGGGGGACTACAGATACGCAGTATTTT. This translates into CASSFGGTTDTQYF.